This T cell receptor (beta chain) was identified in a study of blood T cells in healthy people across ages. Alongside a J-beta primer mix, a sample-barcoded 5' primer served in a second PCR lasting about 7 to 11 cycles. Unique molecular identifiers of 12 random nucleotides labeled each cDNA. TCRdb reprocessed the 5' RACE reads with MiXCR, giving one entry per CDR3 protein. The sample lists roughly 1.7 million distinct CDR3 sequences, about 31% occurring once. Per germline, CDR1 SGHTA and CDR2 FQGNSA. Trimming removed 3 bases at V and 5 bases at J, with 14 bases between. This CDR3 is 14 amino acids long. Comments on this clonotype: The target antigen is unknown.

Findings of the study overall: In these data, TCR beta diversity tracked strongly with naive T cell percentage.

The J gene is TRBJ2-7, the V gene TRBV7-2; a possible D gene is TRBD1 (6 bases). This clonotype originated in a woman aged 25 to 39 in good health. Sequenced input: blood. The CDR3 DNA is TGTGCCAGCAGCTTTCTTCAGGGGTACGACGAGCAGTACTTC. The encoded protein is CASSFLQGYDEQYF.